The clone carrying this T cell receptor beta chain came up a few times. Its target is unknown. Unmatched junction bases numbered 10, after V lost 4 bases and J lost 0 bases. The germline V gene encodes CDR1 SGHRS and CDR2 YFSETQ. The CDR3 is made up of 17 amino acids. This entry belongs to a study of blood T cells in healthy people across ages. General study results and limits: Long-lived donors carried more naive CD4+ cells and greater diversity than aged donors.

PCR was performed a second time for about 6 to 12 cycles using a sample-barcoded 5' primer and a J-beta primer mix. Every cDNA molecule bore a tag from a template-switch adaptor containing 12 random nucleotides. TCRdb recomputed calls from the 5' RACE reads with MiXCR, one row per CDR3 protein. The table records about 780,000 distinct CDR3 sequences, roughly 24% of them present only once. A further study also used this sample, focusing on T cells of mothers and their children.

The receptor comes from a boy between 10 and 17 years old in good health. Sequencing was done on a sample of blood. The V and J genes are TRBV5-1 and TRBJ2-3; 8 nucleotides align to TRBD2. In DNA, the CDR3 is TGCGCCAGCAGCCCCCGGAGCGGGGGCCTTAGCACAGATACGCAGTATTTT. Protein: CASSPRSGGLSTDTQYF.